The subject of this entry is one T cell receptor (beta chain). This record comes from a study of blood T cells in healthy people across ages. Using a J-beta primer mix together with a sample-barcoded 5' primer, a second PCR was run for roughly 6 to 12 cycles. TCRdb processed the 5' RACE reads anew with MiXCR; each CDR3 protein has one entry. Of about 290,000 distinct CDR3 sequences in the sample, 25% to 30% were seen once. The sequenced sample was blood. The TCR originated in an older woman in good health.

The CDR3, as DNA: TGTGCCAGCAGCCCTGTTGGTCAGCCCCAGCATTTT. Its translation: CASSPVGQPQHF. This chain uses TRBV7-8 with TRBJ1-5; no firm D call. V lost 5 bases, J lost 6 bases, and 8 bases lay in between. Germline V lookup: CDR1 SGHVS, CDR2 FQNEAQ. CDR3 length equals 12 residues.